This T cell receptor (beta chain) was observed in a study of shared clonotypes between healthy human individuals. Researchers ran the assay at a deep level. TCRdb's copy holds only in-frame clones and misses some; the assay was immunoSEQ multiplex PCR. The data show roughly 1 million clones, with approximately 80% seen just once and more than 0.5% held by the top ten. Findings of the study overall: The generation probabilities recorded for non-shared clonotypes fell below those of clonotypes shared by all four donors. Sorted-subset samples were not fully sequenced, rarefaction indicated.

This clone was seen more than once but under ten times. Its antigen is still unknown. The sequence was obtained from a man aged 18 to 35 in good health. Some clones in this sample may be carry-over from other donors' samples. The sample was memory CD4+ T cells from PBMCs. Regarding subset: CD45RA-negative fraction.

The chain's CDR3 is CASAGDWYEQFF. CDR3 DNA sequence: TGTGCCAGCGCAGGGGACTGGTATGAGCAGTTCTTC. The rearrangement uses TRBV6-1 and TRBJ2-1, with D perhaps matching TRBD1 or TRBD2 (6 bases each). The germline V and J ends were trimmed by 8 bases and 8 bases, with 13 bases remaining between them. In germline, CDR1 is MNHNS, CDR2 SASEGT. The CDR3 length is 12 residues.